The 14 T cell receptor beta chains given below trace back to one sample, sequenced in a study of shared clonotypes between healthy human individuals. Sequenced by immunoSEQ multiplex PCR; TCRdb stores in-frame clones only, minus some. The sample carries around 2.1 million clones, around 95% recorded once. What was sequenced was naive CD4+ T cells sorted from blood. The subset was: CD45RA+ positively selected. These receptors were collected from a man aged 18-30 years in good health.

The chain recombines TRBV30 with TRBJ2-1; D might be TRBD1 or TRBD2, each matching 5 bases. Germline V lookup: CDR1 GTSNPN, CDR2 SVGIG (reference sequence). V was shortened by 3 bases and J by 0 bases, with 15 bases between the two germline ends. The CDR3 totals 16 residues. The CDR3 DNA is TGTGCCTGGAGCGAGTCGCCAGGGAGCTCCTACAATGAGCAGTTCTTC. Translation: CAWSESPGSSYNEQFF. The full variable domain, rest sourced from reference TRBV30 and TRBJ2-1, is SQTIHQWPATLVQPVGSPLSLECTVEGTSNPNLYWYRQAAGRGLQLLFYSVGIGQISSEVPQNLSASRPQDRQFILSSKKLLLSDSGFYLCAWSESPGSSYNEQFFGPGTRLTVL.

V usage is TRBV2 and J usage is TRBJ1-6, with no clear D. This CDR3 region has 13 residues. Germline V lookup: CDR1 SNHLY, CDR2 FYNNEI. Trimming took 6 bases from V and 7 from J, leaving 10 bases between them. CDR3 amino acids: CASSGERNSPLHF. As DNA, the CDR3 is TGTGCCAGCAGCGGGGAGAGGAATTCACCCCTCCACTTT.

The V gene is TRBV7-9, the J gene TRBJ1-4; 8 bases are shared with TRBD1. The germline gives CDR1 SEHNR, CDR2 FQNEAQ (reference sequence). The CDR3 is 16 amino acids. The trim removed 2 bases at V and 7 bases at J, leaving 9 bases unmatched. The CDR3 coding sequence is TGTGCCAGCAGCTTAATTCGCGGACAGGGTAGTGAAAAACTGTTTTTT. This translates into CASSLIRGQGSEKLFF.

The chain employs TRBV5-6 and TRBJ1-3, with 8 bases identical to TRBD1. The CDR3 length is 16 residues. CDR1 SGHDT and CDR2 YYEEEE come from the germline V gene. Unmatched junction bases numbered 6, after V lost 1 base and J lost 3 bases. CDR3 residues: CASSLLTGEYGNTIYF. CDR3 DNA sequence: TGTGCCAGCAGCTTGTTGACAGGGGAGTATGGAAACACCATATATTTT.

In this sample, this clone turned up once. The V and J genes are TRBV6-1 and TRBJ1-3, with 8 nucleotides matching TRBD1. J gave up 4 bases and V 2 bases, and 7 bases lay outside the gene matches. Germline CDR1 MNHNS, CDR2 SASEGT. CDR3 length: 16 amino acids. The CDR3 loop is CASSEKDRVYGNTIYF. CDR3 in DNA: TGTGCCAGCAGTGAAAAGGACAGGGTTTACGGAAACACCATATATTTT.

V usage is TRBV6-1 and J usage is TRBJ1-3; TRBD1 might be the D (5 bases). V lost 7 bases and J 0 bases, leaving 13 bases between the germline ends. Germline V lookup: CDR1 MNHNS, CDR2 SASEGT. CDR3 length equals 15 residues. CDR3 DNA: TGTGCCAGCACCCCGGGACTGTACTCTGGAAACACCATATATTTT. It yields the protein CASTPGLYSGNTIYF.

The V gene is TRBV2, the J gene TRBJ2-1, with D perhaps matching TRBD1 or TRBD2 (5 bases each). This CDR3 is built from 15 residues. Per germline, CDR1 SNHLY and CDR2 FYNNEI. The V end lost 2 bases, the J end lost 0 bases, and 8 bases lay between the germline ends. The CDR3 DNA reads TGTGCCAGCAGTGAACTGGGACCCTCCTACAATGAGCAGTTCTTC. As protein: CASSELGPSYNEQFF.

V gene TRBV21-1 combines with J gene TRBJ1-2; the D segment call TRBD1 is taken from the table without a DNA check. TRBV21-1 is annotated as a pseudogene. This CDR3 comprises 15 residues. CDR3: CASSSSGTSNYGYTF. The CDR3, as DNA: TGTGCCAGCAGCAGCTCCGGGACATCCAACTATGGCTACACCTTC.

The V and J genes are TRBV30 and TRBJ1-2; 9 bases align to TRBD1. Germline V CDR1 and CDR2: GTSNPN, SVGIG (reference sequence). V was pared by 8 bases and J by 1 base, with 8 bases of the junction left unmatched. The CDR3 sequence is 14 residues long. CDR3 nucleotides: TGTGCCCGTCACGGGACAGGGATTAACTATGGCTACACCTTC. As protein: CARHGTGINYGYTF. Filled out from reference TRBV30 and TRBJ1-2, the complete variable domain reads SQTIHQWPATLVQPVGSPLSLECTVEGTSNPNLYWYRQAAGRGLQLLFYSVGIGQISSEVPQNLSASRPQDRQFILSSKKLLLSDSGFYLCARHGTGINYGYTFGSGTRLTVV.

The genes are TRBV11-2 and TRBJ1-1; D gene unclear. In germline, CDR1 is SGHAT, CDR2 FQNNGV. CDR3 length equals 15 residues. Trimming removed 8 bases from V and 0 bases from J, with 16 bases in between. The CDR3 DNA reads as TGTGCCAGCTCTCCTCGGGCACATTTGAACACTGAAGCTTTCTTT. The encoded protein is CASSPRAHLNTEAFF. Combining the CDR3 with reference TRBV11-2 and TRBJ1-1 gives the whole variable domain EAGVAQSPRYKIIEKRQSVAFWCNPISGHATLYWYQQILGQGPKLLIQFQNNGVVDDSQLPKDRFSAERLKGVDSTLKIQPAKLEDSAVYLCASSPRAHLNTEAFFGQGTRLTVV.

This clone was recorded only once. Other DNA sequences in the same sample also yield this CDR3. V gene TRBV19 combines with J gene TRBJ1-4; no clear D gene. The CDR3 totals 13 residues. The germline V gene has CDR1 LNHDA and CDR2 SQIVND (reference sequence). V was cut by 4 bases and J by 0 bases, with 3 bases left in between. CDR3 coding DNA: TGTGCCAGTAGTACAGCAACTAATGAAAAACTGTTTTTT. Translated: CASSTATNEKLFF.

V and J are TRBV19 and TRBJ1-6, with 8 nucleotides matching TRBD1. The J segment lost 5 bases and the V segment lost 9 bases, leaving 6 bases of the junction unmatched. The CDR3 covers 14 residues. Per germline, CDR1 LNHDA and CDR2 SQIVND (reference sequence). The CDR3 coding sequence is TGTGCCAGCAAGGACAGGGTTGATAATTCACCCCTCCACTTT. Its protein is CASKDRVDNSPLHF. Combining the CDR3 with reference TRBV19 and TRBJ1-6 gives the whole variable domain DGGITQSPKYLFRKEGQNVTLSCEQNLNHDAMYWYRQDPGQGLRLIYYSQIVNDFQKGDIAEGYSVSREKKESFPLTVTSAQKNPTAFYLCASKDRVDNSPLHFGNGTRLTVT.

This rearrangement joins TRBV5-6 to TRBJ2-5; TRBD2 matches 7 bases. Trimming removed 4 bases from V and 1 base from J; junction bases left unmatched: 7. CDR3 length: 15 residues. Germline CDR1 is SGHDT and CDR2 is YYEEEE. The CDR3 is CASSPTWGGQETQYF. The CDR3 DNA follows: TGTGCCAGCAGCCCGACTTGGGGGGGCCAAGAGACCCAGTACTTC.

This sequence joins TRBV10-1 and TRBJ2-1, with TRBD2 identical over 7 bases. Looked up from germline, CDR1 is WNHNN and CDR2 is SYGVQD (reference sequence). V shed 2 bases, J shed 0 bases, and the junction held 4 bases outside the gene matches. This CDR3 is built from 16 residues. CDR3 in amino acids: CASSERGGGSYNEQFF. The CDR3 nucleotides read TGCGCCAGCAGTGAGAGAGGCGGGGGCTCCTACAATGAGCAGTTCTTC.